Each of the 17 T cell receptor beta chains below was sequenced from the same sample in a study of blood T cell repertoires in COVID-19. Here immunoSEQ multiplex PCR was the method, and the copy in TCRdb shows in-frame clones only, minus some. The sample holds about 160,000 clones, approximately 90% seen once. Source material: peripheral blood. The receptors were gathered from a man in his late teens or twenties with acute or convalescent COVID-19.

The chain couples TRBV7-2 to TRBJ2-7; 11 bases line up with TRBD2. This CDR3 spans 16 amino acids. The V gene end was trimmed by 5 bases and the J gene end by 3 bases; junction bases not matched to a gene: 9. Germline CDR1 reads SGHTA; CDR2 reads FQGNSA. CDR3 residues: CASSVIGTSGGYEQYF. The DNA of the CDR3 is TGTGCCAGCAGCGTCATCGGGACTAGCGGAGGCTACGAGCAGTACTTC. The whole variable domain, filled in from reference TRBV7-2 and TRBJ2-7, reads GAGVSQSPSNKVTEKGKDVELRCDPISGHTALYWYRQSLGQGLEFLIYFQGNSAPDKSGLPSDRFSAERTGGSVSTLTIQRTQQEDSAVYLCASSVIGTSGGYEQYFGPGTRLTVT.

The chain uses TRBV11-2 and TRBJ2-3, with D unclear. V shed 6 bases and J shed 6 bases, with 13 bases lying between them. Germline CDR1 and CDR2: SGHAT and FQNNGV. This CDR3 region has 13 residues. The CDR3 DNA reads TGTGCCAGCAGGGAGACTCTTTCCGATACGCAGTATTTT. It translates to CASRETLSDTQYF.

The J gene is TRBJ1-6, the V gene TRBV19, with D perhaps TRBD1 (6 bases). CDR1 is LNHDA and CDR2 is SQIVND in the germline V gene (reference sequence). V lost 2 bases to trimming and J lost 8 bases, with 13 bases between them. The CDR3 has 15 amino acids. CDR3 in DNA: TGTGCCAGTAGTATATCCCAACAGGGATATTCACCCCTCCACTTT. It specifies CASSISQQGYSPLHF.

The chain uses TRBV9 and TRBJ1-1, with D unclear. CDR1 and CDR2 (germline): SGDLS, YYNGEE. This CDR3 contains 16 residues. V lost 0 bases and J lost 1, with 13 bases in between. The CDR3 DNA is TGTGCCAGCAGCGTAGCTGGGCAGGCCGGGAACACTGAAGCTTTCTTT. It translates to CASSVAGQAGNTEAFF.

The rearrangement links TRBV29-1 to TRBJ2-1; a possible D gene is TRBD2 (7 bases). From germline, CDR1 is SQVTM and CDR2 ANQGSEA. The CDR3 consists of 12 residues. V lost 2 bases and J lost 10, with 12 bases in between. The DNA of the CDR3 is TGCAGCGTTGAACGGGGGGCCCAGGAGCAGTTCTTC. It encodes CSVERGAQEQFF.

The chain combines TRBV30 with TRBJ1-2; D is unresolved. Trimming removed 3 bases at V and 6 bases at J, with 11 bases between. CDR3 length equals 12 residues. CDR1 is GTSNPN, CDR2 SVGIG, per germline (reference sequence). The CDR3 sequence: CAWSFTGHGYTF. The CDR3 DNA reads as TGTGCCTGGAGCTTCACGGGTCATGGCTACACCTTC.

The chain couples TRBV5-1 to TRBJ1-3; D unresolved. The CDR3 is 14 residues long. The germline gives CDR1 SGHRS, CDR2 YFSETQ. Trimming removed 1 base from V and 0 bases from J, with 5 bases in between. Here the CDR3 reads CASSLYSSGNTIYF. CDR3 coding DNA: TGCGCCAGCAGCTTGTACAGCTCTGGAAACACCATATATTTT.

The CDR3 protein is CASSPISLTGISGNTIYF. CDR3 DNA sequence: TGTGCCAGCTCACCGATCAGTTTAACAGGGATCTCTGGAAACACCATATATTTT. This chain joins TRBV18 and TRBJ1-3; D may be TRBD1 (6 bases). Germline CDR1 reads KGHSH; CDR2 reads LQKENI. The CDR3 length is 18 residues. Trimming took off 3 bases at V and 0 bases at J, with 18 bases between the two ends. Using reference TRBV18 and TRBJ1-3 for the parts outside the CDR3, the full variable domain is NAGVMQNPRHLVRRRGQEARLRCSPMKGHSHVYWYRQLPEEGLKFMVYLQKENIIDESGMPKERFSAEFPKEGPSILRIQQVVRGDSAAYFCASSPISLTGISGNTIYFGEGSWLTVV.

The chain uses TRBV2 and TRBJ2-7; TRBD1 agrees at 7 bases. The CDR3 is made up of 14 amino acids. The trim removed 4 bases at V and 5 bases at J, leaving 8 bases unmatched. CDR1 SNHLY and CDR2 FYNNEI come from the germline V gene. CDR3 region: CASSVRQGSHEQYF. DNA of the CDR3: TGTGCCAGCAGTGTCCGACAGGGTTCCCACGAGCAGTACTTC.

The rearrangement links TRBV14 to TRBJ2-7; possible D gene TRBD2, 6 bases. The CDR3 is 13 amino acids. Trimming stripped 0 bases from V and 6 bases from J, with 9 bases between. Germline assignment: CDR1 SGHDN and CDR2 FVKESK. As DNA, the CDR3 is TGTGCCAGCAGCCAAGATATCGGGGGCGAGCAGTACTTC. Translated, it gives CASSQDIGGEQYF.

The V and J genes are TRBV5-1 and TRBJ1-2; 8 nucleotides align to TRBD1. In germline, CDR1 is SGHRS, CDR2 YFSETQ. The CDR3 is 12 residues long. With 7 bases clipped from V and 6 bases from J, the junction kept 5 bases outside the gene matches. CDR3 DNA: TGCGCCAGCGGGGCGACAGGGGATGGCTACACCTTC. Encoded protein: CASGATGDGYTF.

This clone has more than one count but fewer than ten. The V call is TRBV7-9, the J call TRBJ2-7, with 8 bases aligning to TRBD1. Per the germline V gene, CDR1 is SEHNR and CDR2 is FQNEAQ (reference sequence). V was clipped by 5 bases and J by 6 bases; unmatched bases: 9. The CDR3 runs to 14 residues. CDR3: CASSLTGESSEQYF. The CDR3 DNA reads TGTGCCAGCAGCCTGACAGGGGAGAGTAGCGAGCAGTACTTC.

The V and J genes are TRBV7-6 and TRBJ2-3; TRBD2 matches 7 bases. Trimming removed 3 bases from V and 2 bases from J; junction bases left unmatched: 2. Germline V gene lookup returns CDR1 SGHVS and CDR2 FNYEAQ. The CDR3 has 14 amino acids. The CDR3 is CASSLLAATDTQYF. In DNA, the CDR3 is TGTGCCAGCAGCTTGCTAGCGGCCACAGATACGCAGTATTTT.

This rearrangement joins TRBV9 to TRBJ1-1, with D perhaps matching TRBD1 (5 bases). Trimming pared 2 bases from V and 4 bases from J, leaving 9 bases between. CDR1 and CDR2 from the germline V gene are SGDLS and YYNGEE. The CDR3 has 13 amino acids. Here the CDR3 DNA reads TGTGCCAGCAGCGTGACAGAAGCCACTGAAGCTTTCTTT. Protein sequence: CASSVTEATEAFF.

This CDR3 reads CASRDFGETQYF. The DNA for the CDR3 is TGTGCCAGCAGGGACTTCGGGGAGACCCAGTACTTC. V usage is TRBV25-1 and J usage is TRBJ2-5, with D possibly TRBD2 on 5 matching bases. The CDR3 is made up of 12 amino acids. Germline V gene data show CDR1 as MGHDK and CDR2 as SYGVNS. The V and J ends lost 6 bases and 5 bases respectively, with 10 bases between them.

The J gene is TRBJ2-1, the V gene TRBV5-1, with TRBD2 identical over 11 bases. V gave up 0 bases and J gave up 7 bases; unmatched junction bases: 6. Germline loops: CDR1 SGHRS, CDR2 YFSETQ. The CDR3 runs 16 residues. In nucleotides, the CDR3 is TGCGCCAGCAGCTTGGTGCTAGCGGGAGGAGGAAATGAGCAGTTCTTC. Amino acid sequence: CASSLVLAGGGNEQFF. The whole variable domain, filled in from reference TRBV5-1 and TRBJ2-1, reads KAGVTQTPRYLIKTRGQQVTLSCSPISGHRSVSWYQQTPGQGLQFLFEYFSETQRNKGNFPGRFSGRQFSNSRSEMNVSTLELGDSALYLCASSLVLAGGGNEQFFGPGTRLTVL.

This clone was detected once. The chain couples TRBV9 to TRBJ1-5, with D maybe TRBD1 (6 bases). There are 15 residues in the CDR3. V dropped 0 bases and J dropped 6 bases, with 13 bases sitting between them. Germline V CDR1 and CDR2: SGDLS, YYNGEE. CDR3 residues: CASSVGVGASQPQHF. The CDR3 bases are TGTGCCAGCAGCGTAGGGGTGGGGGCGAGTCAGCCCCAGCATTTT.